This T cell receptor (beta chain) stems from a study of shared clonotypes between healthy human individuals. The protocol was immunoSEQ multiplex PCR, while the TCRdb copy is restricted to in-frame clones and leaves out a portion. Among about 230,000 clones, 65% were seen once, and the ten largest hold 11%. Losses at the gene ends were 4 bases for V and 2 bases for J; bases not matched to a gene: 9. Germline V gene lookup returns CDR1 SGHNT and CDR2 YENEEA. There are 18 residues in the CDR3. This clone was observed a handful of times. The sequence came from a man under 40 in good health. The rearrangement uses TRBV11-3 and TRBJ2-7; 15 bases are a match to TRBD2. Sequencing input: memory CD4+ T cells sorted from blood. Described subset: CD45RA-negative fraction. The CDR3 loop reads CASSSPGLAGGSPYEQYF. The CDR3, as DNA: TGTGCCAGCAGCTCGCCGGGACTAGCGGGAGGTTCCCCCTACGAGCAGTACTTC.